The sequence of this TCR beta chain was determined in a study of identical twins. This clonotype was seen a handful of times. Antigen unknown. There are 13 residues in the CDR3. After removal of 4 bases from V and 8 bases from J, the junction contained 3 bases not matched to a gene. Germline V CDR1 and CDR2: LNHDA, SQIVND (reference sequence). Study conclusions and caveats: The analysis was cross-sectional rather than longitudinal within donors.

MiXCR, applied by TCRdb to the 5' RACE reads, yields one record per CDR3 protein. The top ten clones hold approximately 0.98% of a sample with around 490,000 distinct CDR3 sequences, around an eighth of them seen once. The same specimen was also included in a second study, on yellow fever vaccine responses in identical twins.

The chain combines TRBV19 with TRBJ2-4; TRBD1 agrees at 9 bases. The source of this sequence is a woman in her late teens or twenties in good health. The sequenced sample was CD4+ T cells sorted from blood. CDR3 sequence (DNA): TGTGCCAGTAGTAAGGGACAGGGACACATTCAGTACTTC. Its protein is CASSKGQGHIQYF.